These T cell receptor beta chains were read from a single sample in a study of cytomegalovirus exposure and HLA in healthy donors. The repertoire was sequenced with immunoSEQ multiplex PCR; TCRdb's copy has only in-frame clones and lacks some. Its clone listing holds 150,000 to 200,000 clones. The sample taken for sequencing was PBMCs. The receptors were gathered from a man aged 25 to 45 in good health and CMV-seronegative. CDR3s leave out the opening cysteine and the closing phenylalanine or tryptophan. The order of the fields is V gene, CDR3 protein.

>TRBV5-1
ASSFRVVRDSEQF
>TRBV28
ASSPAWQQY
>TRBV7-3
ASSLKGGNEQF
>TRBV18
ASSPGQLLSYEQY
>TRBV7-8
ASSLEWADTEAF
>TRBV28
ASSLVGANEQF
>TRBV2
ASMGGHTASYEQY
>TRBV6-5
ASSYSPQGAGEAF
>TRBV4-1
ASSQDGTHSKFRAMGNEQF
>TRBV25-1
ASSGQGGNSPLH
>TRBV18
ASSPSGQGATEAF